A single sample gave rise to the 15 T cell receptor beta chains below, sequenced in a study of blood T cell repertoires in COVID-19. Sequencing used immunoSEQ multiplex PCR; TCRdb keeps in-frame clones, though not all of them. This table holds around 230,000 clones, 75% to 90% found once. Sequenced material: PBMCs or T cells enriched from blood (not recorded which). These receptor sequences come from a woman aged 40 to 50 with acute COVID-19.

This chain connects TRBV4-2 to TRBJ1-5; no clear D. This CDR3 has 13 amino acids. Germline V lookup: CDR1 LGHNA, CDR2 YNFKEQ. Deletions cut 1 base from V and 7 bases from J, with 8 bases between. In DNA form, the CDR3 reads TGTGCCAGCAGCCAAGTATCCGAGCAGCCCCAGCATTTT. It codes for CASSQVSEQPQHF.

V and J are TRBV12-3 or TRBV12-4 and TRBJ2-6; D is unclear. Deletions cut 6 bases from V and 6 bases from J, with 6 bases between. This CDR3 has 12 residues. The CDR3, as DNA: TGTGCCAGCAGCCGCGAGGCCAACGTCCTGACTTTC. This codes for CASSREANVLTF.

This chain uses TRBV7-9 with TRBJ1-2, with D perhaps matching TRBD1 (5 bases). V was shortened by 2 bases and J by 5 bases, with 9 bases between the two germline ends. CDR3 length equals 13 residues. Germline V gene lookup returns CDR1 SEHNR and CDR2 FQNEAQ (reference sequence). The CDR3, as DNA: TGTGCCAGCAGCTTACCCCAGGGATATGGCTACACCTTC. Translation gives CASSLPQGYGYTF.

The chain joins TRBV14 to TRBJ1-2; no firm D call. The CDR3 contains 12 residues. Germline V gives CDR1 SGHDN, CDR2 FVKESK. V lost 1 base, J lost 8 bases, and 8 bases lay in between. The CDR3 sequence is CASSQVRAGYTF. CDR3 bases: TGTGCCAGCAGCCAAGTCCGCGCGGGCTACACCTTC.

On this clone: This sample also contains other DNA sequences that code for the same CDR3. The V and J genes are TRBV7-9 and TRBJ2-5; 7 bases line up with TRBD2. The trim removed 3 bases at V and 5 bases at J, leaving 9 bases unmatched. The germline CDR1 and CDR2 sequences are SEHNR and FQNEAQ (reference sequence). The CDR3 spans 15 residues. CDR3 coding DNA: TGTGCCAGCAGCTTGGCTAGCGGTCGGGGGGAGACCCAGTACTTC. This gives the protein CASSLASGRGETQYF.

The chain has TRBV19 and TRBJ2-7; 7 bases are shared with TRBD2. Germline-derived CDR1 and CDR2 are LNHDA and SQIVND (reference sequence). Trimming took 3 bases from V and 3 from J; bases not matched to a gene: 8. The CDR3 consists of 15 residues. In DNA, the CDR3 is TGTGCCAGTAGTATCGGGGCGGGAGTCTTCTACGAGCAGTACTTC. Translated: CASSIGAGVFYEQYF.

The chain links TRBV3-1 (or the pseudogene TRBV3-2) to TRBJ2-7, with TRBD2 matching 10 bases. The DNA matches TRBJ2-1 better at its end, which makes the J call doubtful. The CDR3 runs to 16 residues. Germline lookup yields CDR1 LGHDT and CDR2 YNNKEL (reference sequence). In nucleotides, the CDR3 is TGTGCCAGCAGCCCCCGCCGACTAGCGGGCTACAATGAGCAGTTCTTC. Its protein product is CASSPRRLAGYNEQFF.

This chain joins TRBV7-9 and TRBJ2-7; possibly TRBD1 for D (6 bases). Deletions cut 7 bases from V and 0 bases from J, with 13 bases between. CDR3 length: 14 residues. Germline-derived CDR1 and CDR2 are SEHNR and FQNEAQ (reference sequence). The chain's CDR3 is CASTTRDNSYEQYF. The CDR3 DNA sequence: TGTGCCAGCACAACCCGGGACAACTCCTACGAGCAGTACTTC. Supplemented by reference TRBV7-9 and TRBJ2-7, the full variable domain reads DTGVSQNPRHKITKRGQNVTFRCDPISEHNRLYWYRQTLGQGPEFLTYFQNEAQLEKSRLLSDRFSAERPKGSFSTLEIQRTEQGDSAMYLCASTTRDNSYEQYFGPGTRLTVT.

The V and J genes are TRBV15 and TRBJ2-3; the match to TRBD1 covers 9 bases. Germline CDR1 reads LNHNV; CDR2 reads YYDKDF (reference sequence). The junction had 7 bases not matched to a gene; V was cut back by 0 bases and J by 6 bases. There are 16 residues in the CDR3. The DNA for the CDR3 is TGTGCCACCAGCAGAGATATTGGACAGGGGTTGGATACGCAGTATTTT. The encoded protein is CATSRDIGQGLDTQYF.

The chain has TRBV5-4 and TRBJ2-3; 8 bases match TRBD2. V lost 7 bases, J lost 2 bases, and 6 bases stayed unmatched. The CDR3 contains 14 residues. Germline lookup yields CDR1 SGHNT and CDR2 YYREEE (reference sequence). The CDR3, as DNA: TGTGCCAGCGGAGGGACTAGTCTCACAGATACGCAGTATTTT. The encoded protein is CASGGTSLTDTQYF.

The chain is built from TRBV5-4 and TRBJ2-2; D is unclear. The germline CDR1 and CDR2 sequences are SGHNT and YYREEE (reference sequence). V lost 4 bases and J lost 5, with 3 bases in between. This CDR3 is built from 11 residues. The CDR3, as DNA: TGTGCCAGCAGCCAGACCGGGGAGCTGTTTTTT. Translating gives CASSQTGELFF. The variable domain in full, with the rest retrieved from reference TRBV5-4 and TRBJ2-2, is ETGVTQSPTHLIKTRGQQVTLRCSSQSGHNTVSWYQQALGQGPQFIFQYYREEENGRGNFPPRFSGLQFPNYSSELNVNALELDDSALYLCASSQTGELFFGEGSRLTVL.

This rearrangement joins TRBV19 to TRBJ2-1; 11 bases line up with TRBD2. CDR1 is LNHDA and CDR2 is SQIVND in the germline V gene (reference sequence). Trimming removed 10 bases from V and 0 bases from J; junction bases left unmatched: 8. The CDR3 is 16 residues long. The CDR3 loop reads CATLKGTSGSYNEQFF. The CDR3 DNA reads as TGTGCCACCTTGAAAGGGACTAGCGGCTCCTACAATGAGCAGTTCTTC. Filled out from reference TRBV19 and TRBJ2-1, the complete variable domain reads DGGITQSPKYLFRKEGQNVTLSCEQNLNHDAMYWYRQDPGQGLRLIYYSQIVNDFQKGDIAEGYSVSREKKESFPLTVTSAQKNPTAFYLCATLKGTSGSYNEQFFGPGTRLTVL.

CDR3 sequence reads: CASRTSGLPYEQYF. In DNA, the CDR3 is TGTGCCAGTAGGACTAGCGGATTGCCTTACGAGCAGTACTTC. The V and J genes are TRBV19 and TRBJ2-7, with TRBD2 matching 9 bases. The CDR3 spans 14 residues. J was trimmed by 4 bases and V by 6 bases; bases with no gene match: 7. CDR1 and CDR2 from the germline V gene are LNHDA and SQIVND (reference sequence).

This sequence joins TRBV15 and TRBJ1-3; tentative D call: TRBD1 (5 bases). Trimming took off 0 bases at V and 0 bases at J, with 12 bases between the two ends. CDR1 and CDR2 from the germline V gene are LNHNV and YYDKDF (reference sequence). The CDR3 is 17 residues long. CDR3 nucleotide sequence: TGTGCCACCAGCAGAGACCATGGGGCTAGCTCTGGAAACACCATATATTTT. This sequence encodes CATSRDHGASSGNTIYF.

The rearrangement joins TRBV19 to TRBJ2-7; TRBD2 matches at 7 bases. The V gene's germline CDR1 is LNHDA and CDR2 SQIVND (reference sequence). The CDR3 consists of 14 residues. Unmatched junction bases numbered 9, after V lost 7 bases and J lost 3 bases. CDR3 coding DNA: TGTGCCAGTACCCCGGGAGTAGCGGGCTACGAGCAGTACTTC. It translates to CASTPGVAGYEQYF. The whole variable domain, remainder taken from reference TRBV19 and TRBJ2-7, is DGGITQSPKYLFRKEGQNVTLSCEQNLNHDAMYWYRQDPGQGLRLIYYSQIVNDFQKGDIAEGYSVSREKKESFPLTVTSAQKNPTAFYLCASTPGVAGYEQYFGPGTRLTVT.